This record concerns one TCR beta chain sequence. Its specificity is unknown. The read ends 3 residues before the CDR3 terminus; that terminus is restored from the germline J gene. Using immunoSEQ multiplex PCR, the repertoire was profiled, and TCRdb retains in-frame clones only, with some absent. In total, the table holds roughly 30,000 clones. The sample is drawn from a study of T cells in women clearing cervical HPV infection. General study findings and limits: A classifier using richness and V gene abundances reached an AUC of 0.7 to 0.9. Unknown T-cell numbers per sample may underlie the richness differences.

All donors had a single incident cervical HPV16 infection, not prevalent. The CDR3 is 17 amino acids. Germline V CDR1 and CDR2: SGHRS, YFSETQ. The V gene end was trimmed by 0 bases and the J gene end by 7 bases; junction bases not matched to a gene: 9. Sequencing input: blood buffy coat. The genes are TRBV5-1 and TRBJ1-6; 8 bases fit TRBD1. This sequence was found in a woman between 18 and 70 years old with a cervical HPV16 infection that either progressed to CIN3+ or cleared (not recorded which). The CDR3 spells CASSLGQGAGRNSPLHF. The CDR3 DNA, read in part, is TGCGCCAGCAGCTTGGGCCAGGGGGCAGGAAGGAATTCACCC. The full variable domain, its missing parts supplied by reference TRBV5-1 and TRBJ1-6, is KAGVTQTPRYLIKTRGQQVTLSCSPISGHRSVSWYQQTPGQGLQFLFEYFSETQRNKGNFPGRFSGRQFSNSRSEMNVSTLELGDSALYLCASSLGQGAGRNSPLHFGNGTRLTVT.